These 23 T cell receptor beta chains were sequenced from one sample in a study of T cell repertoires in cytomegalovirus infection. No antigen has been assigned to these receptors. TCRdb processed the reads anew with MiXCR; each CDR3 protein has one entry. Among roughly 570,000 distinct CDR3 sequences, 40% were seen once, and the ten largest hold about 46%. This sample comprised cultured PBMCs, obtained from culture after CMV antigen stimulation. These receptors all come from a human donor in good health (CMV status not recorded). Some clones in this sample may be carry-over from other donors' samples.

This clonotype showed up just once. The CDR3 coding sequence is TGTGCCAGCAGCCCCAGACAGGGTTGGAACGAGCAGTACTTC. Its translation is CASSPRQGWNEQYF. The chain has TRBV7-2 and TRBJ2-7, with 7 nucleotides matching TRBD1. The CDR3 covers 14 residues. Germline V CDR1 and CDR2: SGHTA, FQGNSA. The trim removed 5 bases at V and 5 bases at J, leaving 9 bases unmatched.

CDR3 in amino acids: CASSERESREQYF. The CDR3 DNA reads TGTGCCAGCAGTGAAAGGGAGTCGAGGGAGCAGTACTTC. The rearrangement uses TRBV6-1 and TRBJ2-7, with D possibly matching TRBD2 (5 bases). Trimming left V 2 bases short and J 7 bases short, with 12 bases between. In germline, CDR1 is MNHNS, CDR2 SASEGT. CDR3 length: 13 residues.

Many counts were recorded for this clonotype. The chain couples TRBV7-8 to TRBJ2-3; D is possibly TRBD1 or TRBD2 (7 bases each). The germline V and J ends were trimmed by 2 bases and 6 bases, with 24 bases remaining between them. The CDR3 totals 18 residues. Germline V CDR1 and CDR2: SGHVS, FQNEAQ. The CDR3 sequence is CASSLLPGLGGPVDTQYF. The DNA of the CDR3 is TGTGCCAGCAGCTTATTACCCGGACTAGGGGGCCCGGTCGATACGCAGTATTTT. Supplemented by reference TRBV7-8 and TRBJ2-3, the full variable domain reads GAGVSQSPRYKVAKRGQDVALRCDPISGHVSLFWYQQALGQGPEFLTYFQNEAQLDKSGLPSDRFFAERPEGSVSTLKIQRTQQEDSAVYLCASSLLPGLGGPVDTQYFGPGTRLTVL.

This chain connects TRBV2 to TRBJ2-7, with 7 bases fitting TRBD1. With V trimmed by 2 bases and J by 3 bases, 4 bases remained unmatched. The CDR3 length is 14 residues. Germline V gene sequence: CDR1 SNHLY, CDR2 FYNNEI. The CDR3 sequence: CASSENRDSYEQYF. In nucleotides, the CDR3 is TGTGCCAGCAGTGAAAACCGGGACAGCTACGAGCAGTACTTC.

The rearrangement uses TRBV7-8 and TRBJ2-3; 8 positions agree with TRBD2. CDR1 is SGHVS, CDR2 FQNEAQ, per germline. After removal of 9 bases from V and 2 bases from J, the junction contained 13 bases not matched to a gene. The CDR3 has 16 amino acids. DNA for the CDR3: TGTGCCAGTCGGCAGTCGGGGGGGGGGCCCACAGATACGCAGTATTTT. This gives the protein CASRQSGGGPTDTQYF.

The chain carries TRBV6-1 and TRBJ2-7; 7 bases map to TRBD1. With V trimmed by 5 bases and J by 2 bases, 15 bases remained unmatched. The germline V gene has CDR1 MNHNS and CDR2 SASEGT. The CDR3 consists of 17 residues. The DNA for the CDR3 is TGTGCCAGCAGTCATTCTTTATCCGGGACAGTTCCCTACGAGCAGTACTTC. Translation gives CASSHSLSGTVPYEQYF.

V gene TRBV12-3 or TRBV12-4 combines with J gene TRBJ1-1; TRBD1 aligns across 7 bases. This CDR3 contains 13 residues. V gave up 7 bases and J gave up 8 bases; unmatched junction bases: 10. CDR3 nucleotides: TGTGCCAGCACCCAAACAGGGGCTACGGAAGCTTTCTTT. It codes for CASTQTGATEAFF.

This clonotype has just a few counts. The rearrangement uses TRBV7-9 and TRBJ1-2, with 9 bases aligning to TRBD1. Looked up from germline, CDR1 is SEHNR and CDR2 is FQNEAQ (reference sequence). With 3 bases clipped from V and 8 bases from J, the junction kept 4 bases outside the gene matches. CDR3 length equals 13 residues. For the CDR3, the DNA is TGTGCCAGCAGCTTGGGGACAGGGTTCGGCTACACCTTC. Residues: CASSLGTGFGYTF. Together with reference TRBV7-9 and TRBJ1-2, the CDR3 gives the full variable domain: DTGVSQNPRHKITKRGQNVTFRCDPISEHNRLYWYRQTLGQGPEFLTYFQNEAQLEKSRLLSDRFSAERPKGSFSTLEIQRTEQGDSAMYLCASSLGTGFGYTFGSGTRLTVV.

This clonotype was observed a handful of times. This chain joins TRBV4-3 and TRBJ1-5; D remains unclear. The CDR3 contains 15 residues. V dropped 0 bases and J dropped 7 bases, with 13 bases sitting between them. CDR1 is LGHNA and CDR2 is YSLEER in the germline V gene. Here the CDR3 reads CASSQEGRVGQPQHF. In nucleotides, the CDR3 is TGCGCCAGCAGCCAAGAGGGGAGGGTAGGCCAGCCCCAGCATTTT.

This chain links TRBV2 with TRBJ2-1, with 8 bases identical to TRBD2. From germline, CDR1 is SNHLY and CDR2 FYNNEI. J gave up 2 bases and V 7 bases, and 1 base lay outside the gene matches. This CDR3 is 13 amino acids long. CDR3 in amino acids: CASTREAYNEQFF. DNA of the CDR3: TGTGCCAGCACGCGGGAGGCCTACAATGAGCAGTTCTTC. Together with reference TRBV2 and TRBJ2-1, the CDR3 gives the full variable domain: EPEVTQTPSHQVTQMGQEVILRCVPISNHLYFYWYRQILGQKVEFLVSFYNNEISEKSEIFDDQFSVERPDGSNFTLKIRSTKLEDSAMYFCASTREAYNEQFFGPGTRLTVL.

This clonotype was seen a single time. The rearrangement links TRBV28 to TRBJ2-7; D is perhaps TRBD2 (6 bases). The CDR3 has 16 residues. V was trimmed by 5 bases and J by 9 bases, leaving 26 bases between them. Germline V gene lookup returns CDR1 MDHEN and CDR2 SYDVKM. The CDR3 protein is CASSESRDFRGYWQYF. The CDR3 coding sequence is TGTGCCAGCAGTGAAAGCCGGGACTTCCGCGGCTATTGGCAGTACTTC.

The chain joins TRBV7-2 to TRBJ2-7; perhaps TRBD1 as D (5 bases). CDR3 size: 19 residues. Trimming took off 2 bases at V and 0 bases at J, with 23 bases between the two ends. Germline CDR1 is SGHTA and CDR2 is FQGNSA. CDR3 coding DNA: TGTGCCAGCAGCTTAAGGGCCCCCCCCTACAGGACCAGCTCCTACGAGCAGTACTTC. Amino acids: CASSLRAPPYRTSSYEQYF.

The genes are TRBV20-1 and TRBJ2-1, with 14 bases fitting TRBD2. Germline V gene sequence: CDR1 DFQATT, CDR2 SNEGSKA (reference sequence). After removal of 2 bases from V and 0 bases from J, the junction contained 6 bases not matched to a gene. The CDR3 extends over 18 amino acids. For the CDR3, the DNA is TGCAGTGCTAGATCACGACTAGCGGGAGGGGGCTCCTACAATGAGCAGTTCTTC. Protein sequence: CSARSRLAGGGSYNEQFF.

Written as DNA, the CDR3 is TGTGCCAGCAGTTTATTCAGTCCCTACGAGCAGTACTTC. Amino acids: CASSLFSPYEQYF. The rearrangement joins TRBV12-3 or TRBV12-4 to TRBJ2-7; no reliable D call. Trimming took off 2 bases at V and 2 bases at J, with 7 bases between the two ends. The CDR3 has 13 residues.

The chain has TRBV4-1 and TRBJ1-1, with 8 bases aligning to TRBD1. CDR1 and CDR2 from the germline V gene are MGHRA and YSYEKL. The CDR3 has 15 amino acids. V lost 4 bases to trimming and J lost 3 bases; unmatched junction nucleotides: 7. The CDR3 DNA sequence: TGCGCCAGCAGCCTAACTCAGGGGGCGGACACTGAAGCTTTCTTT. Amino acid sequence: CASSLTQGADTEAFF.

This chain uses TRBV5-6 with TRBJ2-1; the match to TRBD2 covers 9 bases. The CDR3 is 15 residues long. J was trimmed by 8 bases and V by 4 bases; bases with no gene match: 10. The germline V gene has CDR1 SGHDT and CDR2 YYEEEE. DNA for the CDR3: TGTGCCAGCAGCCCTATCCTAGCGGGGATCTATGAGCAGTTCTTC. Translation gives CASSPILAGIYEQFF.

The chain employs TRBV19 and TRBJ1-6; a possible D gene is TRBD1 (6 bases). The CDR3 loop spans 13 amino acids. V lost 9 bases, J lost 2 bases, and 8 bases lay in between. The germline gives CDR1 LNHDA, CDR2 SQIVND (reference sequence). DNA of the CDR3: TGTGCCAGCGGGGGGCCCTATAATTCACCCCTCCACTTT. Residues: CASGGPYNSPLHF.

The chain is built from TRBV18 and TRBJ2-7; maybe TRBD2 (5 bases). V dropped 3 bases and J dropped 3 bases, with 12 bases sitting between them. The CDR3 is 14 residues long. Germline assignment: CDR1 KGHSH and CDR2 LQKENI. The CDR3 nucleotides are TGTGCCAGCTCACCGTTTCAGACTAACTACGAGCAGTACTTC. Its translation: CASSPFQTNYEQYF.

The V gene is TRBV7-2, the J gene TRBJ2-5, with 7 nucleotides matching TRBD1. CDR1 is SGHTA and CDR2 is FQGNSA in the germline V gene. The CDR3 is made up of 14 amino acids. Unmatched junction bases numbered 12, after V lost 5 bases and J lost 9 bases. The chain's CDR3 is CASSLTGTAEAQYF. In DNA, the CDR3 is TGTGCCAGCAGCCTAACAGGGACAGCCGAGGCCCAGTACTTC. The full variable domain, rest sourced from reference TRBV7-2 and TRBJ2-5, is GAGVSQSPSNKVTEKGKDVELRCDPISGHTALYWYRQSLGQGLEFLIYFQGNSAPDKSGLPSDRFSAERTGGSVSTLTIQRTQQEDSAVYLCASSLTGTAEAQYFGPGTRLLVL.

This clonotype was recorded a few times. This chain connects TRBV5-4 to TRBJ2-7; D call uncertain. V was cut by 6 bases and J by 5 bases, with 15 bases left in between. The germline V gene encodes CDR1 SGHNT and CDR2 YYREEE (reference sequence). The length of the CDR3 is 13 residues. The CDR3, as DNA: TGTGCCAGCAAAAGGGCCCCGGCGGACGAGCAGTACTTC. Amino acid sequence: CASKRAPADEQYF.

The rearrangement links TRBV11-3 to TRBJ2-1; 10 bases map to TRBD2. CDR3 length: 16 residues. CDR1 is SGHNT, CDR2 YENEEA, per germline. The trim removed 1 base at V and 4 bases at J, leaving 4 bases unmatched. The CDR3 DNA reads TGTGCCAGCAGCTTAGCGGCTAGCGGGGGATACAATGAGCAGTTCTTC. It specifies CASSLAASGGYNEQFF.

With regard to this clonotype: Just one base apart from a much larger clone, this may be a read error. The rearrangement links TRBV7-2 to TRBJ1-1; 9 bases line up with TRBD1. This CDR3 is 16 amino acids long. Germline CDR1 and CDR2: SGHTA and FQGNSA. CDR3 protein: CDSSLPGQGPNTEAFF. In DNA form, the CDR3 reads TGTGACAGCAGCTTACCCGGACAGGGGCCGAACACTGAAGCTTTCTTT. The full variable domain, completed using reference TRBV7-2 and TRBJ1-1, is GAGVSQSPSNKVTEKGKDVELRCDPISGHTALYWYRQSLGQGLEFLIYFQGNSAPDKSGLPSDRFSAERTGGSVSTLTIQRTQQEDSAVYLCDSSLPGQGPNTEAFFGQGTRLTVV.

The chain joins TRBV20-1 to TRBJ2-7; 9 bases fit TRBD2. The CDR3 totals 14 residues. Germline values: CDR1 DFQATT, CDR2 SNEGSKA (reference sequence). The V and J ends lost 3 bases and 4 bases, in that order; junction bases with no gene match: 7. The CDR3 DNA follows: TGCAGTGCTAGCGGGAGCGGGGGGATGTACGAGCAGTACTTC. Translation gives CSASGSGGMYEQYF.